This record covers a single T cell receptor (beta chain). This clonotype was seen repeatedly, ten times or more. The antigen it recognizes is unknown. No much larger clonotype is one base removed from it; base qualities were not supplied. The sample belongs to a study of Graves' ophthalmopathy and Graves' hyperthyroidism (dated by TCRdb to the late 2010s). A note on the overall study: Peripheral blood was collected at initial diagnosis, prior to any treatment. The study used TCR beta repertoire signatures to distinguish Graves' ophthalmopathy from Graves' hyperthyroidism and to predict progression to ophthalmopathy. In total, around 140 blood samples were TCR-sequenced: some 43 ophthalmopathy, some 80 hyperthyroidism and about 17 hyperthyroidism-to-ophthalmopathy patients. To explore V-J signatures that separate ophthalmopathy from hyperthyroidism, a discovery set of 95 to 100 patients was enrolled, consisting of about 41 with ophthalmopathy and around 57 with stable hyperthyroidism. An independent validation cohort comprised some 19 hyperthyroidism patients and over 15 patients who later progressed from hyperthyroidism to ophthalmopathy. In five or six hyperthyroidism patients, T-cell repertoires of thyroid tissue and blood were compared. After sampling, hyperthyroidism patients received methimazole starting at 30 mg daily, and ophthalmopathy patients received high-dose intravenous methylprednisolone. The 90 to 100 discovery patients were randomly split 7:3 into training and test sets. The paper's findings and limits, for the study overall: In cross-validation, the 13-signature model distinguished ophthalmopathy from stable hyperthyroidism with around 86% sensitivity and about 81% specificity, while in the test set the corresponding values were roughly 80% and 75%. Most of the expanded thyroid clonotypes with a frequency above 0.001 were also detected in blood, and it was suggested that the thyroid immune response may be reflected by blood repertoires. Sample size was not statistically predetermined, and group allocation was not concealed from the investigators. In validation, the model predicted ophthalmopathy progression with 70.59% sensitivity and roughly 78% specificity; fewer than 15 predicted patients were CT-confirmed with GO in a median of approximately 6.5 months.

TCR beta CDR3 regions were amplified from RNA transcripts for repertoire sequencing. The first round was an RT-PCR using HTBI primers with the Qiagen OneStep RT-PCR kit, and this first round was followed by a second-round multiplex PCR, then size selection and purification. The libraries underwent paired-end sequencing with 100 bp reads on an Illumina HiSeq2000. The paper's data handling went like this. SOAPnuke was used for read processing, and reads with adapters, uncalled bases, a mean Phred below 15, or no exact constant-primer or identifier match were discarded. COPE v1.2.5 was used to merge high-quality paired reads. Clonotypes were defined as unique nucleotide sequences and were aligned to IMGT TRB V, D and J references using MiTCR v1.1. Only V-J combinations with frequency above 0.0001 were analysed, covering 99% to 99.2% of repertoires. For each V-J combination, a TCR clonal expansion and chaos score was defined as F50 clonal expansion divided by the chaos observed in the TCRdist matrix. Welch's t-statistics and random forest were used to reduce features to about 14 V-J combinations, which were fed into a naive Bayes classifier. Thyroid-blood repertoire similarity was quantified with the Morisita-Horn index. TCRdb handled the public reads itself, with Q25 trimming in fastp and clone calling in MiXCR, and kept productive beta chains. Rows matching on CDR3 protein sequence are summarized as one entry with the most common DNA and genes. What appears here as the V and J calls and clone size reflects TCRdb's work, not the paper's. This sample comprises approximately 380,000 distinct CDR3 sequences, around 21% of them detected only once. The top ten clones comprise roughly 3% of the sample.

Hyperthyroidism was defined as stable when no progression to ophthalmopathy occurred within 18 months of follow-up. Hyperthyroidism patients were newly diagnosed, with disease duration under 2 months, and aged 18 to 65 years. Anyone with other autoimmune diseases, uncontrolled infections, pregnancy or lactation was excluded from the study. Diagnosis was based on clinical symptoms, serum thyroxine, TRAb, thyroid ultrasound and orbital computed tomography. PBMCs were isolated from 10 ml of fresh peripheral blood by Ficoll-Paque density gradient centrifugation. Total RNA was extracted with Trizol reagent and quality-checked on an Agilent 2100 Bioanalyzer. Counted from cysteine to phenylalanine, this CDR3 has 14 amino acids. The only DNA kept is the CDR3, 42 bases in frame from the first base. The germline V and J ends show losses of 7 bases and 9 bases respectively, and no gene match explains 9 bases of the junction.

Sequencing used peripheral blood. The receptor was derived from a young woman with stable Graves' hyperthyroidism. Donor details come from another sample of the same person, matched by shared clones. The chain joins TRBV12-3 or TRBV12-4 to TRBJ1-6, with 7 central nucleotides matching TRBD1. The DNA reads as follows: TGTGCCAGCAAGCGGGACAGAGGGGGTTCACCCCTCCACTTT. Its translation reads: CASKRDRGGSPLHF.